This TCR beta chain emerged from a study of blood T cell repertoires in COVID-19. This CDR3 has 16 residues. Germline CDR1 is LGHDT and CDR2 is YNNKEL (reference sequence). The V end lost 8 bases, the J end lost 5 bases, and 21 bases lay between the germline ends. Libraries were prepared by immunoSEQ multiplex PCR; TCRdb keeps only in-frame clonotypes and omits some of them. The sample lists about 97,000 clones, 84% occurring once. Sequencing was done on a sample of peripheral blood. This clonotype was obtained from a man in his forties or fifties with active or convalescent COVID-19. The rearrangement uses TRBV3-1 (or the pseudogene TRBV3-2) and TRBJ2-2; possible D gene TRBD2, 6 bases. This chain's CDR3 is CASLMRGATGTGELFF. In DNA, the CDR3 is TGTGCCAGCCTGATGCGCGGGGCTACCGGGACCGGGGAGCTGTTTTTT.